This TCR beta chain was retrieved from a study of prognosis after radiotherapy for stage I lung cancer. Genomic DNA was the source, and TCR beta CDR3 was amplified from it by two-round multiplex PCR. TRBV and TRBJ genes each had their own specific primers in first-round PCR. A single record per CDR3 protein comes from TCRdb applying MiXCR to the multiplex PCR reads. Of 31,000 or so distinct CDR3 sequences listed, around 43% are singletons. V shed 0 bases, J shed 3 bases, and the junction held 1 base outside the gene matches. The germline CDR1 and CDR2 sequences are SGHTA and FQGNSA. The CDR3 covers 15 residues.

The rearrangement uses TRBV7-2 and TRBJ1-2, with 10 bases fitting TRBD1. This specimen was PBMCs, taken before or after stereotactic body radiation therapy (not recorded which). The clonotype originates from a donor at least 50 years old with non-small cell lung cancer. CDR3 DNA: TGTGCCAGCAGCTTAGCGACAGGGGGCCACTATGGCTACACCTTC. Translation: CASSLATGGHYGYTF. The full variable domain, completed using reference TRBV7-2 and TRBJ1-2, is GAGVSQSPSNKVTEKGKDVELRCDPISGHTALYWYRQSLGQGLEFLIYFQGNSAPDKSGLPSDRFSAERTGGSVSTLTIQRTQQEDSAVYLCASSLATGGHYGYTFGSGTRLTVV.